Below, one T cell receptor beta chain is given with its context. Its cognate antigen is unknown. The data were obtained in a study of graft-versus-host responses after intestinal transplantation. Study-wide results and caveats: GvH clones were found in recipient marrow; some appeared first in ileum or blood. High graft-versus-host to host-versus-graft clonal ratios were seen in allografts of patients with graft-donor T cell macrochimerism.

The data were produced by immunoSEQ multiplex PCR, yet TCRdb's version contains in-frame clones alone and is incomplete. The profile shows 9,500 to 14,000 clones, about nine tenths of them singletons. As to time point: postoperative day 105 after intestinal transplantation (dayNNNN = postoperative day). The sequenced sample was PBMCs, obtained 105 days after intestinal transplantation. This receptor was taken from a human patient who received an intestinal transplant, so some T cells may come from the graft donor.

The CDR3 here is CASTPDPWNYGYTF. The CDR3 DNA is TGCGCCAGCACCCCAGACCCATGGAACTATGGCTACACCTTC. J is TRBJ1-2 and V is TRBV5-1; D unresolved. The ends were cut back, 6 bases at V and 2 bases at J, with 14 bases in the middle. The CDR3 is 14 residues long. Germline CDR1 reads SGHRS; CDR2 reads YFSETQ.